A single count supports the clone carrying this T cell receptor (beta chain). The data originate from a study of blood T cells in healthy people across ages. Through a sample-barcoded 5' primer and a J-beta primer mix, a second PCR was run for roughly 7 to 12 cycles. Every cDNA was tagged by a template-switch adaptor with 12 random nucleotides. Per-sample output comprised a minimum of 2.5 million paired-end reads containing CDR3. MiXCR, run by TCRdb on the 5' RACE reads, gives a single entry per CDR3 protein. The table has approximately 400,000 distinct CDR3 sequences, approximately 51% seen once. Those donating, healthy Caucasian individuals from Russia, were aged about 6 to 100. Per sample, extraction of total RNA gave at least 5 micrograms in every case. V lost 0 bases and J lost 3, with 17 bases in between. The CDR3 is 17 amino acids. The germline V gene encodes CDR1 SGHDN and CDR2 FVKESK.

V usage is TRBV14 and J usage is TRBJ1-2; D remains ambiguous. The sequenced material came from blood. The TCR comes from a man aged 55 to 70 in good health. Written as DNA, the CDR3 is TGTGCCAGCAGCCAAGAGGAGGTAAAGGAGAAATACTATGGCTACACCTTC. Amino acids: CASSQEEVKEKYYGYTF.